This record covers a single TCR beta chain. This sample stems from a study of technical replicates of blood from several donors. Some clones are missing from TCRdb's copy, which holds only in-frame ones; the method was immunoSEQ multiplex PCR. The sample holds 50,000 to 70,000 clones, over 85% seen once. The junction had 6 bases not matched to a gene; V was cut back by 5 bases and J by 10 bases. Germline V gene sequence: CDR1 MGHDK, CDR2 SYGVNS. The CDR3 length is 12 residues. This receptor was obtained from a human donor in good health. Some clones in this sample may be carry-over from other donors' samples. The specimen sequenced was PBMCs. J is TRBJ1-1 and V is TRBV25-1; 8 bases fit TRBD1. This CDR3 reads CASSPDRAGAFF. The CDR3 bases are TGTGCCAGCAGTCCGGACAGGGCCGGAGCTTTCTTT. The variable domain in full, completed from reference TRBV25-1 and TRBJ1-1, reads EADIYQTPRYLVIGTGKKITLECSQTMGHDKMYWYQQDPGMELHLIHYSYGVNSTEKGDLSSESTVSRIRTEHFPLTLESARPSHTSQYLCASSPDRAGAFFGQGTRLTVV.